The subject of this entry is one T cell receptor beta chain. Original processing methods: Using reference gene primer amplification, nucleated cell counts were estimated. Clones were sequenced by immunoSEQ multiplex PCR, and TCRdb holds only the in-frame ones, with some missing. The V and J calls and clone size were taken over from that table, and D and trimming were inferred from the DNA. The data show around 31,000 clones, roughly nine tenths seen once. This specimen belongs to a study of blood T cell repertoires in COVID-19. Background on the study: The United States, Italy and Spain supplied acute and convalescent COVID-19 samples. Sources were T cells, B-cell-depleted T cells, or PBMCs; the material itself was cDNA or gDNA.

The CDR3 covers 17 residues. J was trimmed by 5 bases and V by 4 bases; bases with no gene match: 11. Germline CDR1 and CDR2: KGHDR and SFDVKD. Sequenced sample: peripheral blood. The clonotype was recovered from a human donor with active COVID-19. The donor label of this sample is uncertain. V is TRBV24-1 and J is TRBJ2-2; 8 positions agree with TRBD2. CDR3 DNA sequence: TGTGCCACCAGTGACTCCACCGGGACTAGGCCTACCGGGGAGCTGTTTTTT. Its translation: CATSDSTGTRPTGELFF.